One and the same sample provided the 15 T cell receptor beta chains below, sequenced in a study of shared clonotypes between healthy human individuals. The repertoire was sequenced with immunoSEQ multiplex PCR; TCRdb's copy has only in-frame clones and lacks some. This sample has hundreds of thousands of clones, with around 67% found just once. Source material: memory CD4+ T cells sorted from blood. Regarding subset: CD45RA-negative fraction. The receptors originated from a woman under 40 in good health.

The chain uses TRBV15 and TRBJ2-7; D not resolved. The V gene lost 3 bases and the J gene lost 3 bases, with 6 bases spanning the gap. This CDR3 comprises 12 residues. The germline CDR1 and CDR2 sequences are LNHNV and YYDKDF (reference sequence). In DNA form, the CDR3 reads TGTGCCACCAGCAGCTGGAACTACGAGCAGTACTTC. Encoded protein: CATSSWNYEQYF.

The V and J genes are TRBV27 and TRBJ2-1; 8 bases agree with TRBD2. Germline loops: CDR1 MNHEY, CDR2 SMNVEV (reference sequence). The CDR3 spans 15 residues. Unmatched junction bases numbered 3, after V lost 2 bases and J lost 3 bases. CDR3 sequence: CASSLRLALYNEQFF. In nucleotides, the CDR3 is TGTGCCAGCAGTTTACGACTAGCGCTCTACAATGAGCAGTTCTTC.

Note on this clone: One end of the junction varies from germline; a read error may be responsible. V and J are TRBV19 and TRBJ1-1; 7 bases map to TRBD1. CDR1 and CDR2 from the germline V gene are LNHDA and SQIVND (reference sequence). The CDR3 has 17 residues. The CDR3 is CASSLEPGGLMNTEAFF. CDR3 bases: TGTGCCAGTAGTTTAGAGCCAGGGGGGCTGATGAACACTGAAGCTTTCTTT.

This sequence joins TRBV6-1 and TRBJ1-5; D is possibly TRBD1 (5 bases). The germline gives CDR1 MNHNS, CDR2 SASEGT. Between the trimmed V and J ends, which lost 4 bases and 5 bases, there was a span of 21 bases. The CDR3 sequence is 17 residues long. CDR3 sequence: CASSAPQGIGADQPQHF. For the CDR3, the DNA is TGTGCCAGCAGTGCTCCCCAGGGAATCGGAGCGGATCAGCCCCAGCATTTT.

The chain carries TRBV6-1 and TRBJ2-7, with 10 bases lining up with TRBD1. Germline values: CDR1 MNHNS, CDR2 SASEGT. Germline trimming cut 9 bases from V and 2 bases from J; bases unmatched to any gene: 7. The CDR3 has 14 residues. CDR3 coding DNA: TGTGCCAGTGGGGACAGGGGCCGCACCTACGAGCAGTACTTC. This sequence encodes CASGDRGRTYEQYF.

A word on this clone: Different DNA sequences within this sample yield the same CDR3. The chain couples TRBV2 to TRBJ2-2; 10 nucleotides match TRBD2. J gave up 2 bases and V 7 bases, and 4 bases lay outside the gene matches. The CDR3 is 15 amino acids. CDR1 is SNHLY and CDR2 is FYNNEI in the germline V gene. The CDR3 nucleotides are TGTGCCAGCAAAAGGACTAGCGGAAACACCGGGGAGCTGTTTTTT. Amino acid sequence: CASKRTSGNTGELFF.

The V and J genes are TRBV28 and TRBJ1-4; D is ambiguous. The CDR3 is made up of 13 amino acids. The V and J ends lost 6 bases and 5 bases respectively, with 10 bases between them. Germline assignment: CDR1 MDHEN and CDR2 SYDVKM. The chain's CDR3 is CASRPMGNEKLFF. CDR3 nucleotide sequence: TGTGCCAGCAGACCCATGGGCAATGAAAAACTGTTTTTT.

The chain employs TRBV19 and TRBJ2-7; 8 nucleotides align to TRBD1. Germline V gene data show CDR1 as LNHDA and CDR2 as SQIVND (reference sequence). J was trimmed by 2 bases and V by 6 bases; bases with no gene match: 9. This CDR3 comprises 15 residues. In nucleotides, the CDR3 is TGTGCCAGTAGGGCCAGGGGACAGGAGACCTACGAGCAGTACTTC. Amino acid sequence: CASRARGQETYEQYF.

The CDR3 nucleotides are TGTGCCAGCAGGTCAGGGGGCGCGAGGCTCGGGCAGTTCTTC. Translating gives CASRSGGARLGQFF. This rearrangement joins TRBV11-2 to TRBJ2-1; TRBD1 aligns across 8 bases. The germline CDR1 and CDR2 sequences are SGHAT and FQNNGV. V trimming: 6 bases; J trimming: 12 bases; junction bases outside the gene matches: 13. CDR3 length: 14 residues. Full variable domain (missing parts from reference TRBV11-2 and TRBJ2-1): EAGVAQSPRYKIIEKRQSVAFWCNPISGHATLYWYQQILGQGPKLLIQFQNNGVVDDSQLPKDRFSAERLKGVDSTLKIQPAKLEDSAVYLCASRSGGARLGQFFGPGTRLTVL.

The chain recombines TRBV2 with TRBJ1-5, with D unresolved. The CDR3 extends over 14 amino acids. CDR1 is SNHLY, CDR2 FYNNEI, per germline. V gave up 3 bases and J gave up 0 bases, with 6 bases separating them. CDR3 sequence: CASSDTYSNQPQHF. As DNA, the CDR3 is TGTGCCAGCAGTGACACATATAGCAATCAGCCCCAGCATTTT.

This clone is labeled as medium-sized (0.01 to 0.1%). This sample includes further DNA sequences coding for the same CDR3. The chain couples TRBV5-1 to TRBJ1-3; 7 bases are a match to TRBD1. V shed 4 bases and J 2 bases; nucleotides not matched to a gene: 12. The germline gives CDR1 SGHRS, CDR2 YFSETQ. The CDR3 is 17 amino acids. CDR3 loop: CASSLTGTVSAGNTIYF. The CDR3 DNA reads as TGCGCCAGCAGCCTGACCGGGACAGTTTCAGCTGGAAACACCATATATTTT.

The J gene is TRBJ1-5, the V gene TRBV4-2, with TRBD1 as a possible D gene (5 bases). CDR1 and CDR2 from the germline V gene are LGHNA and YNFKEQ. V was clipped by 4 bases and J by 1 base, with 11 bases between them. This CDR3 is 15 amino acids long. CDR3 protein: CASSREGQSNQPQHF. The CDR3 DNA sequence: TGTGCCAGCAGCCGGGAGGGGCAAAGCAATCAGCCCCAGCATTTT.

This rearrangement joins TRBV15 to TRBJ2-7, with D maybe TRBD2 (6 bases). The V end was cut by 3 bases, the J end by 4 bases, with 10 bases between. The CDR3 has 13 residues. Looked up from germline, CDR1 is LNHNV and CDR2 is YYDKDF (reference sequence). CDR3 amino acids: CATSRDYDYEQYF. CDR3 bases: TGTGCCACCAGCAGGGACTACGATTACGAGCAGTACTTC.

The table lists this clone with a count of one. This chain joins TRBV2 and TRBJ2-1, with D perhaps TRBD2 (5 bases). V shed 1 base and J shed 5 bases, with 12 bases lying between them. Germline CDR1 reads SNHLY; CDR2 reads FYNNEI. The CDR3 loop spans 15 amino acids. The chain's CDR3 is CASSEGGATNNEQFF. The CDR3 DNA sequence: TGTGCCAGCAGTGAAGGGGGAGCAACCAACAATGAGCAGTTCTTC.

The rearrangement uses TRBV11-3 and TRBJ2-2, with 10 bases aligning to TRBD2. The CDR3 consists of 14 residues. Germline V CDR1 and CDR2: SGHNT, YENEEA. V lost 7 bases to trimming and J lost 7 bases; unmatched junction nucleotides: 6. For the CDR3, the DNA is TGTGCCAGCACCCTAGCGGGAGCCGACGGGGAGCTGTTTTTT. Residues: CASTLAGADGELFF. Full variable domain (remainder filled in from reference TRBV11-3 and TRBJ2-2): EAGVVQSPRYKIIEKKQPVAFWCNPISGHNTLYWYLQNLGQGPELLIRYENEEAVDDSQLPKDRFSAERLKGVDSTLKIQPAELGDSAVYLCASTLAGADGELFFGEGSRLTVL.